This note documents a single T cell receptor beta chain sequence. Its antigen remains unknown. TCR beta VDJ and CDR3 were profiled, and genomic DNA was the template. From the reads, TCRdb called clonotypes with MiXCR, one entry per CDR3 protein. The table lists 250,000 to 300,000 distinct CDR3 sequences, under 65% of them singletons. The V and J ends lost 2 bases and 0 bases, in that order; junction bases with no gene match: 4. This CDR3 spans 16 amino acids. CDR1 is SGHTA, CDR2 FQGTGA, per germline. The sample originates from a study of CD8+CD57+ T cells in acquired aplastic anemia. Overall study results and limits: About 29 CD8+ CDR3 sequences occurred in both the patients and the controls.

Patients chosen for sequencing had CD8+CD57+ cells that had expanded, as shown by flow cytometry. Prior therapy had not been administered to any patient at the time of blood sampling. The rearrangement links TRBV7-3 to TRBJ2-4; TRBD1 agrees at 7 bases. The sequence derives from a human donor with aplastic anemia. What was sequenced was sorted CD4+, CD8+, or CD8+CD57+ T cells (not recorded which) from PBMCs. CDR3 loop: CASSLEGALAKNIQYF. The CDR3 region has the DNA TGTGCCAGCAGCTTAGAGGGGGCGCTAGCCAAAAACATTCAGTACTTC.